These T cell receptor beta chains were read from a single sample in a study of shared clonotypes between healthy human individuals. Produced via immunoSEQ multiplex PCR; TCRdb's table is partial and in-frame only. The table has roughly 2.1 million clones, more than 85% seen once. The sample comprised naive CD8+ T cells from PBMCs. The receptors derive from a man between 18 and 29 years old in good health. Some clones in this sample may be carry-over from other donors' samples. The CDR3 runs from the conserved cysteine through the conserved F or W.

len: 15
v_gene: TRBV11-2
j_gene: TRBJ2-3
CDR3aa: CASTTGTVGGDTQYF

len: 13
v_gene: TRBV5-8
j_gene: TRBJ2-7
CDR3aa: CASSLARRSEQYF

len: 13
v_gene: TRBV7-9
j_gene: TRBJ2-1
CDR3aa: CAREVASGREKFF

len: 18
v_gene: TRBV14
j_gene: TRBJ2-6
CDR3aa: CASSQAVGQSSGANVLTF

len: 15
v_gene: TRBV15
j_gene: TRBJ1-4
CDR3aa: CATSRVGPSREKLFF

len: 17
v_gene: TRBV28
j_gene: TRBJ2-3
CDR3aa: CASSLPRTRESTDTQYF

len: 16
v_gene: TRBV4-1
j_gene: TRBJ2-1
CDR3aa: CASSQAAINSYNEQFF

len: 14
v_gene: TRBV29-1
j_gene: TRBJ2-3
CDR3aa: CSVEDVGTWNTQYF

len: 12
v_gene: TRBV6-5
j_gene: TRBJ1-1
CDR3aa: CASSQDRSEAFF

len: 13
v_gene: TRBV19
j_gene: TRBJ1-2
CDR3aa: CASISTQFYGYTF

len: 15
v_gene: TRBV4-3
j_gene: TRBJ1-1
CDR3aa: CASSLTTGGFTEAFF

len: 13
v_gene: TRBV7-9
j_gene: TRBJ2-5
CDR3aa: CASSFEAQETQYF

len: 14
v_gene: TRBV5-1
j_gene: TRBJ2-7
CDR3aa: CASSFYGRAYEQYF

len: 13
v_gene: TRBV11-2
j_gene: TRBJ1-1
CDR3aa: CASSLVAATEAFF

len: 14
v_gene: TRBV25-1
j_gene: TRBJ2-1
CDR3aa: CASSERGGSGSGFF

len: 10
v_gene: TRBV29-1
j_gene: TRBJ1-1
CDR3aa: CSVGGTEAFF

len: 13
v_gene: TRBV6-4
j_gene: TRBJ2-1
CDR3aa: CASSSSSYNEQFF

len: 15
v_gene: TRBV28
j_gene: TRBJ2-5
CDR3aa: CASSLREPGLETQYF

len: 10
v_gene: TRBV29-1
j_gene: TRBJ2-3
CDR3aa: CSARSDTQYF

len: 13
v_gene: TRBV27
j_gene: TRBJ2-7
CDR3aa: CASSLEVGYEQYF

len: 13
v_gene: TRBV7-2
j_gene: TRBJ2-3
CDR3aa: CASSLGVGDTQYF

len: 13
v_gene: TRBV7-2
j_gene: TRBJ1-1
CDR3aa: CASSLVRKIEAFF

len: 14
v_gene: TRBV27
j_gene: TRBJ1-1
CDR3aa: CASSLYITNTEAFF

len: 13
v_gene: TRBV25-1
j_gene: TRBJ2-7
CDR3aa: CASSDGRAHEQYF

len: 17
v_gene: TRBV4-1
j_gene: TRBJ1-5
CDR3aa: CASSQGGPHPLNQPQHF

len: 15
v_gene: TRBV19
j_gene: TRBJ2-3
CDR3aa: CASTPDAGSTDTQYF

len: 14
v_gene: TRBV6-6
j_gene: TRBJ1-2
CDR3aa: CASRNRDSNYGYTF

len: 13
v_gene: TRBV9
j_gene: TRBJ1-3
CDR3aa: CASSGFRGNTIYF

len: 16
v_gene: TRBV11-2
j_gene: TRBJ2-5
CDR3aa: CASSSAPAGRSETQYF

len: 13
v_gene: TRBV11-2
j_gene: TRBJ2-1
CDR3aa: CASSHGWVNEQFF

len: 14
v_gene: TRBV28
j_gene: TRBJ2-7
CDR3aa: CASASGRVGYEQYF

len: 13
v_gene: TRBV2
j_gene: TRBJ1-2
CDR3aa: CASPRDSDLGYTF

len: 13
v_gene: TRBV19
j_gene: TRBJ1-1
CDR3aa: CASRVTVNTEAFF

len: 15
v_gene: TRBV7-6
j_gene: TRBJ1-4
CDR3aa: CASSTRDRGSEKLFF